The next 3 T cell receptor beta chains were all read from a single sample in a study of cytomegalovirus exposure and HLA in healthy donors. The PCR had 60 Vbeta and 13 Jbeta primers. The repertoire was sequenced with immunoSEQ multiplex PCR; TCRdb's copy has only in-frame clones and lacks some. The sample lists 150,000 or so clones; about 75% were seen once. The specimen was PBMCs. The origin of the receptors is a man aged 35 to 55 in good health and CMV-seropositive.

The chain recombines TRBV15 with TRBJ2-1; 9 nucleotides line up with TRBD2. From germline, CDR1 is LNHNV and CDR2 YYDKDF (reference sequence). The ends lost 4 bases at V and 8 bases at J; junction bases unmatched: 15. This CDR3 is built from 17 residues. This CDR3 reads CATSTPGASGNGYEQFF. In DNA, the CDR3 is TGTGCCACCAGCACCCCCGGGGCTAGCGGGAATGGTTATGAGCAGTTCTTC.

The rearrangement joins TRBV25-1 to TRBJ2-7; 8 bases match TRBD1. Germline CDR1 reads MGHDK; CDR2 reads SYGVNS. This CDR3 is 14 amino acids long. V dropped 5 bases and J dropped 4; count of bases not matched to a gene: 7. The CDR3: CASSRRGQTYEQYF. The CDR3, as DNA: TGTGCCAGCAGTCGCAGGGGGCAGACGTACGAGCAGTACTTC.

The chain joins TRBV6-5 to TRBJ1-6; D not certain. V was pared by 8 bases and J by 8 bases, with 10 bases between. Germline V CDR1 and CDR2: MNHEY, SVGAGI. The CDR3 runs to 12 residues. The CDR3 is CASSREDSPLHF. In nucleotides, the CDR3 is TGTGCCAGCTCCCGAGAGGATTCACCCCTCCACTTT.